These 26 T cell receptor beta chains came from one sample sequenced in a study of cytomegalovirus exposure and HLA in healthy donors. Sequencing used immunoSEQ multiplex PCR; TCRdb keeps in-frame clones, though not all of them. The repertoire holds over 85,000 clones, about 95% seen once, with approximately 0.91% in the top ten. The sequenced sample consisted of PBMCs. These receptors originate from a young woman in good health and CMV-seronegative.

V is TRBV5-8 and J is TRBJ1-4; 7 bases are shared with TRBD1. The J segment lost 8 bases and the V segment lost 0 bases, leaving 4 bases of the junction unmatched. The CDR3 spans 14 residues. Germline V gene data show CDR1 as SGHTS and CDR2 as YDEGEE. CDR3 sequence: CASSLVQGVEKLFF. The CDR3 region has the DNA TGTGCCAGCAGCTTGGTGCAGGGGGTGGAAAAACTGTTTTTT.

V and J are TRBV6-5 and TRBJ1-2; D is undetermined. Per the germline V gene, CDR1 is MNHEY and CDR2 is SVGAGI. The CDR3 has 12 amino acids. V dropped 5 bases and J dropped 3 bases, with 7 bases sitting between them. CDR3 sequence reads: CASSKQDYGYTF. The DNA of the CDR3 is TGTGCCAGCAGTAAGCAGGACTATGGCTACACCTTC.

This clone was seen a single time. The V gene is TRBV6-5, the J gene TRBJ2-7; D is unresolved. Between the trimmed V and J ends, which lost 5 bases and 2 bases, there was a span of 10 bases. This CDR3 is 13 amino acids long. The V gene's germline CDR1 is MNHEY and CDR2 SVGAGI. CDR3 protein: CASSDRRTYEQYF. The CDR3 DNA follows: TGTGCCAGCAGTGATAGGAGAACCTACGAGCAGTACTTC.

CDR3 in amino acids: CASSVSSGTPSENIQYF. CDR3 in DNA: TGTGCCAGCAGTGTGTCTAGCGGGACCCCCTCCGAAAACATTCAGTACTTC. The chain has TRBV25-1 and TRBJ2-4; 9 nucleotides align to TRBD2. The V and J ends lost 4 bases and 5 bases, in that order; junction bases with no gene match: 12. From germline, CDR1 is MGHDK and CDR2 SYGVNS. The CDR3 runs 17 residues.

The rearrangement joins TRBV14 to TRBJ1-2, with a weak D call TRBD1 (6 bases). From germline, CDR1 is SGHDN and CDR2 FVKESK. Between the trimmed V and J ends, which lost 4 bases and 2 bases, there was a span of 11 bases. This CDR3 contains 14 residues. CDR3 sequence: CASSLNTGNYGYTF. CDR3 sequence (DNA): TGTGCCAGCAGCCTAAACACAGGGAACTATGGCTACACCTTC.

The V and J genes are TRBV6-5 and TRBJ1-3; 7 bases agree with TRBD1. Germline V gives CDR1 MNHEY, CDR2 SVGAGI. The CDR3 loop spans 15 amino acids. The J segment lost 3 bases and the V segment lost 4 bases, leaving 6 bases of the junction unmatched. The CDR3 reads CASSSTTGYGNTIYF. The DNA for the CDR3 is TGTGCCAGCAGTTCTACGACAGGGTATGGAAACACCATATATTTT.

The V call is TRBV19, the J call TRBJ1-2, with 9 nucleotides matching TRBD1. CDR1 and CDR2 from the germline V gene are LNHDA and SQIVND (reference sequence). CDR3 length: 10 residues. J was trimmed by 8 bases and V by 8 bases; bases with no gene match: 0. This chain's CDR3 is CASGTGGYTF. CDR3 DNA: TGTGCCAGTGGGACAGGGGGCTACACCTTC. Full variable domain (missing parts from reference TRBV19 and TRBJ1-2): DGGITQSPKYLFRKEGQNVTLSCEQNLNHDAMYWYRQDPGQGLRLIYYSQIVNDFQKGDIAEGYSVSREKKESFPLTVTSAQKNPTAFYLCASGTGGYTFGSGTRLTVV.

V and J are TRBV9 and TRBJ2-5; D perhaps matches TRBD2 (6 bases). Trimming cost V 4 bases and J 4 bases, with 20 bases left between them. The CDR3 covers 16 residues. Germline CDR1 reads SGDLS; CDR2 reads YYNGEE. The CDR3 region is CASSPPPRGGVETQYF. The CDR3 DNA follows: TGTGCCAGCAGCCCACCTCCCCGGGGCGGGGTAGAGACCCAGTACTTC.

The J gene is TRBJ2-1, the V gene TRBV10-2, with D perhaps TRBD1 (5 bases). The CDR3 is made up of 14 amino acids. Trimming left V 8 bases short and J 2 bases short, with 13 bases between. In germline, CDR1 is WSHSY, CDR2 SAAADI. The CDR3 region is CASRTFPAYNEQFF. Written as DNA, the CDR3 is TGCGCCAGCCGGACATTTCCGGCCTACAATGAGCAGTTCTTC.

The CDR3 region is CASTTGGVNSPLHF. The CDR3 bases are TGTGCCAGCACCACCGGGGGAGTTAATTCACCCCTCCACTTT. This chain connects TRBV7-9 to TRBJ1-6, with D perhaps matching TRBD1 (5 bases). CDR1 is SEHNR, CDR2 FQNEAQ, per germline (reference sequence). V was pared by 7 bases and J by 6 bases, with 13 bases between. The CDR3 contains 14 residues.

The CDR3 DNA is TGCGCCAGCAGCTTGGGGGCGGGAGGTATTCAAGAGACCCAGTACTTC. It encodes CASSLGAGGIQETQYF. This chain uses TRBV5-1 with TRBJ2-5; TRBD2 agrees at 8 bases. V dropped 0 bases and J dropped 2; count of bases not matched to a gene: 6. The V gene's germline CDR1 is SGHRS and CDR2 YFSETQ. CDR3 size: 16 residues.

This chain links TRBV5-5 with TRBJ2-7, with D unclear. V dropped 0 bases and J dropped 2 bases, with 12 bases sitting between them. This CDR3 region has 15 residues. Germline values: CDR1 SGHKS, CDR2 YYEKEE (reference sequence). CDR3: CASSLGQAATYEQYF. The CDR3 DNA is TGTGCCAGCAGCTTGGGTCAGGCCGCCACCTACGAGCAGTACTTC.

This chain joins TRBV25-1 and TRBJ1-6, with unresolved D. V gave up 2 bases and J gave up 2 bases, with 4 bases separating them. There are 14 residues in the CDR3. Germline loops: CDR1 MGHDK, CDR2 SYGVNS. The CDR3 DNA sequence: TGTGCCAGCAGTGAAATAGCCTATAATTCACCCCTCCACTTT. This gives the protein CASSEIAYNSPLHF.

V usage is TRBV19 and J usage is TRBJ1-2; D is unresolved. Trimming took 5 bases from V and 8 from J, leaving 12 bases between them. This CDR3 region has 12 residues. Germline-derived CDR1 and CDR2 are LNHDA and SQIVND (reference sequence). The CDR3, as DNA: TGTGCCAGTAGTTTTTCCTCGGGGGGCTACACCTTC. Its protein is CASSFSSGGYTF. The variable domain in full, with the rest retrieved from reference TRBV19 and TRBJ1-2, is DGGITQSPKYLFRKEGQNVTLSCEQNLNHDAMYWYRQDPGQGLRLIYYSQIVNDFQKGDIAEGYSVSREKKESFPLTVTSAQKNPTAFYLCASSFSSGGYTFGSGTRLTVV.

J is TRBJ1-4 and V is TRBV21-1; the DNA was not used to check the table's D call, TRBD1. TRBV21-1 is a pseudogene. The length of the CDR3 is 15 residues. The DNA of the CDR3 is TGTGCCAGCAGCAAATTAAGGACAGAGGTTGAAAAACTGTTTTTT. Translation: CASSKLRTEVEKLFF.

DNA for the CDR3: TGTGCCATCATGGGCCGGGAAAACACTGAAGCTTTCTTT. Amino acids: CAIMGRENTEAFF. The chain couples TRBV10-3 to TRBJ1-1; D unresolved. CDR1 is ENHRY and CDR2 is SYGVKD in the germline V gene. Deletions cut 7 bases from V and 2 bases from J, with 11 bases between. The CDR3 runs to 13 residues.

CDR3 sequence reads: CASASGANYGYTF. The CDR3 DNA sequence: TGTGCCAGCGCGAGTGGAGCTAACTATGGCTACACCTTC. This sequence joins TRBV28 and TRBJ1-2; D not certain. This CDR3 region has 13 residues. Germline CDR1 and CDR2: MDHEN and SYDVKM. V lost 8 bases, J lost 0 bases, and 10 bases lay in between.

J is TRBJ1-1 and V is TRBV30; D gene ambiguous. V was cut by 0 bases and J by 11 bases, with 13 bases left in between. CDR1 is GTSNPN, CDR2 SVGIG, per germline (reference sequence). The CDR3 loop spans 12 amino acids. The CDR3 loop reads CAWSVLGGAAFF. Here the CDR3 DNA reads TGTGCCTGGAGTGTACTAGGAGGTGCGGCTTTCTTT.

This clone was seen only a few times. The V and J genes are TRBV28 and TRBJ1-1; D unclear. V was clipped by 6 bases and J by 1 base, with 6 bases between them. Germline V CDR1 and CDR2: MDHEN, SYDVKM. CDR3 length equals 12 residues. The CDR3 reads CASRPGNTEAFF. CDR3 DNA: TGTGCCAGCAGGCCGGGGAACACTGAAGCTTTCTTT.

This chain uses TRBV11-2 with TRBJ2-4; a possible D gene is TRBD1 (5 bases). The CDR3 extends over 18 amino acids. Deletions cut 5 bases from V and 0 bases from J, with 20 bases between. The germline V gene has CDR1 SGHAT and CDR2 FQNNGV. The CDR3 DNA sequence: TGTGCCAGCAGCAATTATCTACGACAGACTCTAGCCAAAAACATTCAGTACTTC. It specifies CASSNYLRQTLAKNIQYF.

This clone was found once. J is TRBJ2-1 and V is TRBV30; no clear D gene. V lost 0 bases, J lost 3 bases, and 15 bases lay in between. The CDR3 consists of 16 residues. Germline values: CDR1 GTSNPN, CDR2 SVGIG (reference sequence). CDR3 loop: CAWSVPPGPIYNEQFF. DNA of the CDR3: TGTGCCTGGAGTGTACCCCCGGGTCCTATCTACAATGAGCAGTTCTTC.

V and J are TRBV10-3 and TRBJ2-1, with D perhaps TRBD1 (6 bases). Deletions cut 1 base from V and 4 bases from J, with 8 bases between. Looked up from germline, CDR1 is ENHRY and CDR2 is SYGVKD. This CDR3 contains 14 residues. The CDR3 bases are TGTGCCATCAGTGAGTTTCAGGGGTACAATGAGCAGTTCTTC. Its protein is CAISEFQGYNEQFF.

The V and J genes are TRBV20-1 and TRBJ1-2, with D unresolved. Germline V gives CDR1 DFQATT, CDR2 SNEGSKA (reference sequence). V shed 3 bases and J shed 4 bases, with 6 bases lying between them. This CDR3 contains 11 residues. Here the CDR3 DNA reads TGCAGTGCTAGTAGGAGCTATGGCTACACCTTC. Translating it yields CSASRSYGYTF.

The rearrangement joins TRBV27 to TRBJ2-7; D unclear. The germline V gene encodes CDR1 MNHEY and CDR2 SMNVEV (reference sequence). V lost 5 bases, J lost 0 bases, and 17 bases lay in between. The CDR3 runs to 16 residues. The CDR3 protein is CASSTSSAMSSYEQYF. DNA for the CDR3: TGTGCCAGCAGTACCTCCTCCGCGATGAGCTCCTACGAGCAGTACTTC.

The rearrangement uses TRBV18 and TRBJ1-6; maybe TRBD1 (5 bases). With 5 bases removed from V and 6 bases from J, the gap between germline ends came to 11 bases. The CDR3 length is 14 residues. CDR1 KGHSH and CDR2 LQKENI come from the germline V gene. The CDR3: CASSGADSNSPLHF. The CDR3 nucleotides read TGTGCCAGCTCAGGGGCAGATAGTAATTCACCCCTCCACTTT.

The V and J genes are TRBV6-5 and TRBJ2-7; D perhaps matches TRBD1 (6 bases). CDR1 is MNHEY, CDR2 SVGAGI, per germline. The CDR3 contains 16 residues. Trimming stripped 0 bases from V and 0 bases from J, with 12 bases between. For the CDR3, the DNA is TGTGCCAGCAGTTACTCGACAGGTGGGAGCTCCTACGAGCAGTACTTC. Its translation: CASSYSTGGSSYEQYF.